This T cell receptor beta chain came from a study of PD-L1 blockade in urothelial cancer. The CDR3 has 19 amino acids. Germline CDR1 and CDR2: LNHDA and SQIVND (reference sequence). Trimming removed 5 bases from V and 0 bases from J; junction bases left unmatched: 16. The data were produced by immunoSEQ multiplex PCR, yet TCRdb's version contains in-frame clones alone and is incomplete. Seen here are about 74,000 clones, around four fifths observed once, and the top ten hold approximately 5%. The receptor comes from a man aged 65 to 85 with urothelial cancer. V usage is TRBV19 and J usage is TRBJ2-3, with 8 bases aligning to TRBD2. The starting material was PBMCs, obtained around atezolizumab (anti-PD-L1) treatment. CDR3: CASSLTLSGSGFSTDTQYF. CDR3 nucleotides: TGTGCCAGTAGTCTAACCCTCAGCGGGAGTGGTTTTAGCACAGATACGCAGTATTTT.